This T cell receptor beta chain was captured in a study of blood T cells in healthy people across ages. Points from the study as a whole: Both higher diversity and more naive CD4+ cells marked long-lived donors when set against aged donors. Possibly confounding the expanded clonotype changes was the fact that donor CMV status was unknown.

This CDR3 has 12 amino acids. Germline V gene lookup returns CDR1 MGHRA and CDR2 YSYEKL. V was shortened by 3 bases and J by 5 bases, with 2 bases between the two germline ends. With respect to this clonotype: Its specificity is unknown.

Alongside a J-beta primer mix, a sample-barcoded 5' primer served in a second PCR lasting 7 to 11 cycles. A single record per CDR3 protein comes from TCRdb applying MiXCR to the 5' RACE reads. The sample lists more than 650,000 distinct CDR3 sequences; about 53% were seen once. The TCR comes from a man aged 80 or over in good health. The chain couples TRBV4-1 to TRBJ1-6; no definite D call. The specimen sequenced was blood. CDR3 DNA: TGCGCCAGCAGCCACCATAATTCACCCCTCCACTTT. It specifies CASSHHNSPLHF.